Following are 32 T cell receptor beta chains from one sample sequenced in a study of cytomegalovirus exposure and HLA in healthy donors. The primer mix had 60 Vbeta and 13 Jbeta primers. Sequencing was performed with immunoSEQ multiplex PCR; in TCRdb, only in-frame clones are kept and a portion is missing. The sample has around 110,000 clones, around 67% seen once. Sample: PBMCs. All receptors come from a middle-aged woman in good health and CMV-seropositive.

This chain links TRBV4-2 with TRBJ1-1, with D possibly matching TRBD1 (6 bases). The CDR3 covers 15 residues. Per the germline V gene, CDR1 is LGHNA and CDR2 is YNFKEQ. V was pared by 0 bases and J by 2 bases, with 10 bases between. CDR3 residues: CASSQEGDTNTEAFF. CDR3 sequence (DNA): TGTGCCAGCAGCCAAGAGGGGGACACAAACACTGAAGCTTTCTTT.

The chain employs TRBV5-1 and TRBJ2-7; TRBD2 might be the D (5 bases). This CDR3 contains 14 residues. The germline V gene has CDR1 SGHRS and CDR2 YFSETQ. V shed 3 bases and J shed 3 bases, with 13 bases lying between them. The CDR3 protein is CASSSDREFYEQYF. For the CDR3, the DNA is TGCGCCAGCAGCTCGGACCGGGAATTCTACGAGCAGTACTTC.

This chain uses TRBV4-3 with TRBJ1-5; D not certain. Germline CDR1 is LGHNA and CDR2 is YSLEER. Trimming took off 0 bases at V and 2 bases at J, with 8 bases between the two ends. The CDR3 extends over 15 amino acids. CDR3 nucleotides: TGCGCCAGCAGCCAAGACGCCCGGGGCAATCAGCCCCAGCATTTT. It encodes CASSQDARGNQPQHF.

The rearrangement links TRBV6-5 to TRBJ1-2, with 8 nucleotides matching TRBD1. Losses at the gene ends were 3 bases for V and 10 bases for J; bases not matched to a gene: 10. This CDR3 has 14 residues. The germline V gene has CDR1 MNHEY and CDR2 SVGAGI. The CDR3 reads CASSYTPGQGIYTF. The CDR3, as DNA: TGTGCCAGCAGTTATACCCCAGGACAGGGAATCTACACCTTC.

This clone was detected only a few times. CDR3 region: CASSTRTSGGRETQYF. The CDR3 coding sequence is TGTGCCAGCAGTACCCGGACTAGCGGGGGAAGGGAGACCCAGTACTTC. The chain has TRBV28 and TRBJ2-5; the match to TRBD2 covers 13 bases. Germline V gene data show CDR1 as MDHEN and CDR2 as SYDVKM. Trimming removed 5 bases from V and 5 bases from J; junction bases left unmatched: 8. The CDR3 is 16 residues long.

The chain joins TRBV19 to TRBJ1-5; D is unresolved. Trimming cost V 5 bases and J 5 bases, with 7 bases left between them. The germline gives CDR1 LNHDA, CDR2 SQIVND (reference sequence). CDR3 length equals 12 residues. In nucleotides, the CDR3 is TGTGCCAGTAGTCCACATGATCAGCCCCAGCATTTT. It yields the protein CASSPHDQPQHF.

The chain links TRBV2 to TRBJ1-2; perhaps TRBD1 as D (5 bases). The V end was cut by 5 bases, the J end by 5 bases, with 12 bases between. The CDR3 has 13 amino acids. Germline V gene data show CDR1 as SNHLY and CDR2 as FYNNEI. The CDR3: CASSPDGGYGYTF. The CDR3 DNA reads as TGTGCCAGCAGTCCCGACGGGGGATATGGCTACACCTTC.

V and J are TRBV4-1 and TRBJ2-1; TRBD2 agrees at 10 bases. Trimming at V came to 4 bases and at J to 2 bases, leaving 8 bases not matched to a gene. Per the germline V gene, CDR1 is MGHRA and CDR2 is YSYEKL. This CDR3 region has 17 residues. This CDR3 is CASSPSSGGVTYNEQFF. In DNA, the CDR3 is TGCGCCAGCAGCCCCTCTAGCGGGGGAGTGACCTACAATGAGCAGTTCTTC.

The rearrangement uses TRBV5-1 and TRBJ2-5; 7 nucleotides line up with TRBD1. Looked up from germline, CDR1 is SGHRS and CDR2 is YFSETQ. J was trimmed by 5 bases and V by 2 bases; bases with no gene match: 6. CDR3 size: 14 residues. CDR3 bases: TGCGCCAGCAGCTTACAGGGGAACGGCGAGACCCAGTACTTC. This encodes CASSLQGNGETQYF.

V and J are TRBV4-1 and TRBJ1-1, with TRBD1 matching 11 bases. In germline, CDR1 is MGHRA, CDR2 YSYEKL. The length of the CDR3 is 15 residues. Losses at the gene ends were 2 bases for V and 10 bases for J; bases not matched to a gene: 9. The CDR3 DNA follows: TGCGCCAGCAGCCAACCTTCGGGACAGGGGGTGTTAGCTTTCTTT. Translated, it gives CASSQPSGQGVLAFF.

The chain joins TRBV29-1 to TRBJ1-1; D gene uncertain. V lost 3 bases and J 5 bases, leaving 10 bases between the germline ends. Looked up from germline, CDR1 is SQVTM and CDR2 is ANQGSEA. The length of the CDR3 is 12 residues. CDR3 coding DNA: TGCAGCGTTGAGCGGGATATAACTGAAGCTTTCTTT. It yields the protein CSVERDITEAFF.

The J gene is TRBJ2-3, the V gene TRBV7-2, with D possibly TRBD2 on 5 matching bases. V gave up 1 base and J gave up 6 bases, with 11 bases separating them. The CDR3 contains 14 residues. CDR1 and CDR2 (germline): SGHTA, FQGNSA. CDR3 residues: CASSLVLRGDTQYF. The CDR3 DNA is TGTGCCAGCAGCTTAGTGCTCCGCGGGGATACGCAGTATTTT.

Note on this clone: Mismatch with germline at one junction end may stem from a read error. The chain has TRBV27 and TRBJ1-6; no definite D call. The germline gives CDR1 MNHEY, CDR2 SMNVEV (reference sequence). This CDR3 region has 14 residues. CDR3 nucleotide sequence: TGTGCCACCAGTATTCTATCGGGAGGTTCACCCCTCCACTTT. Amino acid sequence: CATSILSGGSPLHF.

The chain is built from TRBV6-5 and TRBJ2-7; D might be TRBD1 (6 bases). The CDR3 sequence is 14 residues long. Germline V CDR1 and CDR2: MNHEY, SVGAGI. V was shortened by 3 bases and J by 5 bases, with 14 bases between the two germline ends. CDR3 region: CASSYYRASHEQYF. DNA for the CDR3: TGTGCCAGCAGTTATTACAGGGCATCCCACGAGCAGTACTTC.

The V call is TRBV11-2, the J call TRBJ2-3; 8 nucleotides agree with TRBD2. Trimming cost V 5 bases and J 5 bases; bases outside gene matches: 12. The CDR3 has 16 amino acids. CDR1 is SGHAT, CDR2 FQNNGV, per germline. The CDR3 protein is CASSRGTGGQGDTQYF. The DNA for the CDR3 is TGTGCCAGCAGCCGCGGAACGGGGGGGCAGGGAGATACGCAGTATTTT.

This clone was seen only a few times. The chain carries TRBV30 and TRBJ1-2; 12 nucleotides match TRBD1. Germline assignment: CDR1 GTSNPN and CDR2 SVGIG (reference sequence). Losses at the gene ends were 3 bases for V and 8 bases for J; bases not matched to a gene: 7. The CDR3 contains 14 residues. The CDR3 sequence is CAWSAGTGGGGYTF. CDR3 in DNA: TGTGCCTGGAGCGCCGGGACAGGGGGCGGGGGCTACACCTTC. Drawing the rest from reference TRBV30 and TRBJ1-2, the complete variable domain is SQTIHQWPATLVQPVGSPLSLECTVEGTSNPNLYWYRQAAGRGLQLLFYSVGIGQISSEVPQNLSASRPQDRQFILSSKKLLLSDSGFYLCAWSAGTGGGGYTFGSGTRLTVV.

The J gene is TRBJ2-2, the V gene TRBV2; no definite D call. CDR1 and CDR2 (germline): SNHLY, FYNNEI. The V and J ends lost 5 bases and 8 bases respectively, with 12 bases between them. There are 13 residues in the CDR3. CDR3: CASSYNLEGELFF. Here the CDR3 DNA reads TGTGCCAGCAGTTACAATCTGGAGGGGGAGCTGTTTTTT.

CDR3 sequence (DNA): TGTGCCAGCAGTTACAGGTCCAGGGTCGTCGAGCAGTACTTC. Its translation is CASSYRSRVVEQYF. The V gene is TRBV6-5, the J gene TRBJ2-7, with a weak D call TRBD1 (5 bases). V lost 2 bases and J 6 bases, leaving 14 bases between the germline ends. The CDR3 is 14 amino acids. The V gene's germline CDR1 is MNHEY and CDR2 SVGAGI.

The V and J genes are TRBV29-1 and TRBJ1-1; D possibly corresponds to TRBD1 (5 bases). Per the germline V gene, CDR1 is SQVTM and CDR2 is ANQGSEA. Trimming took off 6 bases at V and 1 base at J, with 12 bases between the two ends. This CDR3 has 13 amino acids. The CDR3: CSVTREGNTEAFF. DNA for the CDR3: TGCAGCGTAACCAGGGAAGGGAACACTGAAGCTTTCTTT.

Concerning this clone itself: Other DNA variants within this sample encode the same CDR3. The V gene is TRBV5-4, the J gene TRBJ2-3; a weak D match, TRBD1 (6 bases). V shed 0 bases and J shed 6 bases, with 8 bases lying between them. The length of the CDR3 is 13 residues. Germline V gene data show CDR1 as SGHNT and CDR2 as YYREEE (reference sequence). CDR3 sequence (DNA): TGTGCCAGCAGCTTGGACAGGGCCGATACGCAGTATTTT. Its protein is CASSLDRADTQYF.

This chain joins TRBV7-2 and TRBJ2-1, with 10 bases identical to TRBD2. J was trimmed by 6 bases and V by 5 bases; bases with no gene match: 7. Germline V gene sequence: CDR1 SGHTA, CDR2 FQGNSA. The CDR3 is made up of 15 amino acids. In nucleotides, the CDR3 is TGTGCCAGCAGCAGAGCGGGGGGGCCGGTCAATGAGCAGTTCTTC. Translating it yields CASSRAGGPVNEQFF.

V is TRBV7-2 and J is TRBJ2-3; 8 nucleotides match TRBD2. The CDR3 covers 15 residues. With 5 bases clipped from V and 4 bases from J, the junction kept 8 bases outside the gene matches. Germline V gene sequence: CDR1 SGHTA, CDR2 FQGNSA. As DNA, the CDR3 is TGTGCCAGCAGCCTGTCGGGGGGGCCTTCAGATACGCAGTATTTT. The encoded protein is CASSLSGGPSDTQYF.

The genes are TRBV7-3 and TRBJ1-2, with 7 nucleotides matching TRBD1. With 5 bases clipped from V and 8 bases from J, the junction kept 17 bases outside the gene matches. The length of the CDR3 is 16 residues. Germline values: CDR1 SGHTA, CDR2 FQGTGA. CDR3 loop: CASSAGTGTQGGGYTF. The CDR3 nucleotides read TGTGCCAGCAGCGCAGGGACCGGGACCCAGGGGGGCGGCTACACCTTC.

The genes are TRBV5-4 and TRBJ2-5; 8 bases line up with TRBD2. Germline V gene sequence: CDR1 SGHNT, CDR2 YYREEE (reference sequence). There are 13 residues in the CDR3. The ends lost 5 bases at V and 4 bases at J; junction bases unmatched: 4. CDR3 coding DNA: TGTGCCAGCAGTACGGGGGGGGTAGAGACCCAGTACTTC. This encodes CASSTGGVETQYF.

The chain recombines TRBV9 with TRBJ2-6; 8 nucleotides line up with TRBD1. The CDR3 extends over 15 amino acids. From germline, CDR1 is SGDLS and CDR2 YYNGEE. Germline trimming cut 4 bases from V and 3 bases from J; bases unmatched to any gene: 3. The CDR3 spells CASSPDRVGANVLTF. Written as DNA, the CDR3 is TGTGCCAGCAGCCCGGACAGGGTTGGGGCCAACGTCCTGACTTTC.

This CDR3 is CASSLIGPSAGELFF. The CDR3 DNA follows: TGCGCCAGCAGCTTAATTGGGCCCTCGGCCGGGGAGCTGTTTTTT. The genes are TRBV5-1 and TRBJ2-2, with D unclear. The CDR3 runs 15 residues. Trimming took off 2 bases at V and 6 bases at J, with 14 bases between the two ends. CDR1 and CDR2 from the germline V gene are SGHRS and YFSETQ.

This chain links TRBV6-5 with TRBJ1-2; D remains unclear. The CDR3 extends over 12 amino acids. Per germline, CDR1 MNHEY and CDR2 SVGAGI. The V and J ends lost 6 bases and 2 bases respectively, with 7 bases between them. CDR3: CASRTENYGYTF. The CDR3, as DNA: TGTGCCAGCAGGACGGAGAACTATGGCTACACCTTC.

This rearrangement joins TRBV6-6 to TRBJ2-5; TRBD1 matches 9 bases. CDR1 is MNHNY, CDR2 SVGAGI, per germline (reference sequence). Trimming at V came to 6 bases and at J to 4 bases, leaving 3 bases not matched to a gene. CDR3 length: 13 residues. The CDR3: CASSGTGRETQYF. The CDR3, as DNA: TGTGCCAGCAGCGGGACAGGGAGAGAGACCCAGTACTTC.

This clone was recorded a few times. This chain connects TRBV18 to TRBJ1-1; a weak D match, TRBD1 (5 bases). Trimming removed 0 bases at V and 1 base at J, with 9 bases between. This CDR3 is 15 amino acids long. Germline CDR1 is KGHSH and CDR2 is LQKENI. The CDR3 DNA sequence: TGTGCCAGCTCACCACCCTCCGGGGGGAACACTGAAGCTTTCTTT. Its translation: CASSPPSGGNTEAFF.

This clone was seen once. J is TRBJ2-2 and V is TRBV2, with TRBD2 matching over 10 bases. Germline loops: CDR1 SNHLY, CDR2 FYNNEI. The CDR3 extends over 14 amino acids. V gave up 7 bases and J gave up 5 bases; unmatched junction bases: 4. CDR3 DNA: TGTGCCAGCAACCCGACTAGCGGGACCGGGGAGCTGTTTTTT. It translates to CASNPTSGTGELFF.

V usage is TRBV7-2 and J usage is TRBJ2-1; TRBD2 might be the D (6 bases). Trimming removed 1 base from V and 8 bases from J, with 15 bases in between. Per germline, CDR1 SGHTA and CDR2 FQGNSA. The CDR3 is made up of 15 amino acids. The CDR3 nucleotides read TGTGCCAGCAGCTTAGGTGGACTAAAAAGCGATGAGCAGTTCTTC. Its protein product is CASSLGGLKSDEQFF.

This clone is a singleton in its sample. In nucleotides, the CDR3 is TGTGCCAGCAGCCAAGGGCCAGCGGGGGTGGGCAATGAGCAGTTCTTC. Translating gives CASSQGPAGVGNEQFF. The V call is TRBV4-2, the J call TRBJ2-1; 8 nucleotides match TRBD2. CDR3 length equals 16 residues. Germline CDR1 LGHNA, CDR2 YNFKEQ. V lost 1 base to trimming and J lost 6 bases; unmatched junction nucleotides: 8.